This is a list of T cell receptor beta chains from one sample in a study of blood T cell repertoires in COVID-19. Measured with immunoSEQ multiplex PCR; TCRdb has only the in-frame clones, and not every one. The data show roughly 380,000 clones, roughly 90% seen once. Sequencing was carried out using peripheral blood. The receptor set was obtained from a woman aged 60-75 years with COVID-19, enrolled during active disease. The CDR3 runs from the conserved cysteine through the conserved F or W. Each record gives: V gene, clone size, J gene, D gene, CDR3 protein. The D gene is left open where the match is weak. The size field is filled for only some rows; it gives once, few, many or a size class.

>TRBV29-1|.|TRBJ1-6|.
CSVCDTANSPLHF
>TRBV6-5|.|TRBJ1-2|TRBD1
CASRRQGDWYGYTF
>TRBV19|.|TRBJ1-3|TRBD1
CASSIRTGGSGNTIYF
>TRBV18|once|TRBJ2-7|.
CASSPEGARNEQYF
>TRBV7-2|.|TRBJ2-7|.
CASSPETASYEQYF
>TRBV7-2|.|TRBJ1-2|.
CASSLATASYGYTF
>TRBV6-1|few|TRBJ2-5|TRBD2
CASSEAQWGGPQETQYF
>TRBV10-1|.|TRBJ1-1|TRBD1
CASSVDRGSEAFF
>TRBV14|once|TRBJ2-1|.
CASSQEYRETSTYNEQFF
>TRBV27|.|TRBJ1-1|TRBD1
CASSLRGLRGLGRDTEAFF
>TRBV6-1|.|TRBJ1-2|TRBD1
CASSDRGPIGYTF
>TRBV5-4|few|TRBJ1-2|TRBD1
CASSLGTVYGYTF
>TRBV11-2|.|TRBJ2-1|.
CASSSRGAATSYNEQFF
>TRBV7-3|.|TRBJ2-6|TRBD2
CASSPRTSGGLSGANVLTF
>TRBV19|.|TRBJ1-2|.
CASSGRWYGYTF
>TRBV23-1|once|TRBJ1-5|.
CASSQPSVSNQPQHF
>TRBV6-5|.|TRBJ1-4|.
CASRGRGGNEKLFF
>TRBV6-6|.|TRBJ1-6|.
CASSPDTVSSYNSPLHF
>TRBV5-1|.|TRBJ2-5|.
CASSLVKGVGAGLETQYF
>TRBV7-9|.|TRBJ1-2|.
CASALGQSYGYTF
>TRBV4-1|.|TRBJ1-5|TRBD1
CASSQAGTGINQPQHF
>TRBV7-8|.|TRBJ1-6|.
CASSREIQGGSPLHF
>TRBV5-4|.|TRBJ2-2|.
CASSGTEARNTGELFF
>TRBV9|.|TRBJ1-1|.
CASSVEVYGEAFF
>TRBV20-1|once|TRBJ2-5|.
CSAAGRETQYF
>TRBV2|.|TRBJ1-5|TRBD1
CASTRTGGSNQPQHF
>TRBV16|.|TRBJ2-7|.
CASSQFTSGSYEQYF
>TRBV6-5|.|TRBJ2-5|.
CASRLSGETQYF
>TRBV6-2/TRBV6-3|.|TRBJ2-1|.
CASSPPRGNYNEQFF
>TRBV10-1|.|TRBJ2-2|.
CASSESRGYTGELFF
>TRBV19|.|TRBJ2-3|.
CASSTNTGSTPSSTDTQYF
>TRBV6-6|.|TRBJ2-7|.
CASSYSESEQYF
>TRBV9|once|TRBJ2-3|.
CASSVELSDTQYF
>TRBV27|.|TRBJ2-3|TRBD2
CASSLGLAGYRDTQYF
>TRBV12-3/TRBV12-4|.|TRBJ1-2|TRBD1
CASSPTGKYGYTF
>TRBV18|.|TRBJ1-5|.
CASSFGGPNQPQHF
>TRBV4-1|.|TRBJ1-5|TRBD1
CASSPEDRGNQPQHF
>TRBV3-1/TRBV3-2|once|TRBJ2-7|.
CASSFSSYEQYF
>TRBV28|.|TRBJ1-2|.
CASSLHPGGYTF
>TRBV19|.|TRBJ2-5|TRBD2
CASSLTSGGNSRQETQYF
>TRBV14|.|TRBJ2-5|.
CASSRGVHQETQYF
>TRBV7-9|.|TRBJ1-2|TRBD1
CASSATGVGGGYTF
>TRBV6-5|.|TRBJ1-2|TRBD1
CASTTNTGDYGYTF
>TRBV7-9|once|TRBJ2-3|TRBD2
CASSLTSGSDTQYF
>TRBV18|.|TRBJ2-7|TRBD1
CASSLTTGTAYEQYF
>TRBV13|.|TRBJ2-5|TRBD2
CASSLRRGGAQTQYF
>TRBV6-5|.|TRBJ2-2|.
CAVKTAGNTGELFF
>TRBV7-2|.|TRBJ2-3|.
CASSLLIPGVRTDTQYF
>TRBV2|.|TRBJ1-4|TRBD1
CASSRTGPPTNEKLFF
>TRBV6-6|.|TRBJ1-2|TRBD1
CASSYSLDRGHGYTF
>TRBV5-1|.|TRBJ1-1|.
CASSLDLGSTEAFF
>TRBV2|.|TRBJ1-4|TRBD1
CASSWDRVDEKLFF
>TRBV5-6|.|TRBJ1-6|.
CASSLRGGYNSPLHF
>TRBV5-6|once|TRBJ1-5|.
CASSQEVGPQHF
>TRBV19|.|TRBJ1-6|.
CASSQGRRGNSPLHF
>TRBV7-3|.|TRBJ2-1|.
CASSGRGGSGNEQFF
>TRBV9|once|TRBJ2-7|.
CASSSNRVPYEQYF